Presented here are 9 T cell receptor beta chains from one specimen sequenced in a study of blood T cell repertoires in COVID-19. The protocol was immunoSEQ multiplex PCR, while the TCRdb copy is restricted to in-frame clones and leaves out a portion. The table has around 200,000 clones, approximately 84% seen once. Sequencing was done on a sample of peripheral blood. These receptor sequences come from a middle-aged man with active or convalescent COVID-19.

The chain couples TRBV28 to TRBJ1-4; D may be TRBD1 (5 bases). The CDR3 loop spans 15 amino acids. Trimming shortened V by 5 bases and J by 3 bases, and 13 bases separated the two germline ends. Germline loops: CDR1 MDHEN, CDR2 SYDVKM. CDR3 in amino acids: CASSPQGFPNEKLFF. CDR3 in DNA: TGTGCCAGCAGTCCTCAGGGTTTTCCTAATGAAAAACTGTTTTTT.

V and J are TRBV18 and TRBJ2-1; 7 bases are a match to TRBD2. J gave up 1 base and V 3 bases, and 6 bases lay outside the gene matches. This CDR3 region has 16 residues. Germline V gives CDR1 KGHSH, CDR2 LQKENI. CDR3 sequence: CASSPTGTTSYNEQFF. The CDR3 nucleotides are TGTGCCAGCTCACCTACCGGGACTACTTCCTACAATGAGCAGTTCTTC. The complete variable domain, with remaining parts taken from reference TRBV18 and TRBJ2-1, reads NAGVMQNPRHLVRRRGQEARLRCSPMKGHSHVYWYRQLPEEGLKFMVYLQKENIIDESGMPKERFSAEFPKEGPSILRIQQVVRGDSAAYFCASSPTGTTSYNEQFFGPGTRLTVL.

J is TRBJ2-1 and V is TRBV4-1, with 7 bases lining up with TRBD1. This CDR3 region has 19 residues. Germline CDR1 is MGHRA and CDR2 is YSYEKL. Unmatched junction bases numbered 22, after V lost 5 bases and J lost 6 bases. The CDR3 loop is CASSSPGDRVLRGGNEQFF. DNA for the CDR3: TGCGCCAGCAGCTCACCCGGTGACAGGGTACTAAGAGGCGGCAATGAGCAGTTCTTC.

The chain is built from TRBV28 and TRBJ1-5; D remains unclear. CDR3 length: 15 amino acids. V gave up 5 bases and J gave up 7 bases, with 18 bases separating them. Germline lookup yields CDR1 MDHEN and CDR2 SYDVKM. CDR3 region: CASSDRGWYGQPQHF. CDR3 bases: TGTGCCAGCAGTGATCGAGGGTGGTATGGCCAGCCCCAGCATTTT.

The CDR3 sequence is CASWSSYNSPLHF. DNA for the CDR3: TGTGCCAGCTGGAGCTCCTATAATTCACCCCTCCACTTT. This rearrangement joins TRBV28 to TRBJ1-6, with unresolved D. The CDR3 is 13 residues long. Germline CDR1 MDHEN, CDR2 SYDVKM. V lost 8 bases and J 0 bases, leaving 5 bases between the germline ends.

CDR3 sequence: CASSQDRASYNEQFF. The CDR3 nucleotides are TGTGCCAGCAGCCAGGACAGAGCCTCCTACAATGAGCAGTTCTTC. The V gene is TRBV11-3, the J gene TRBJ2-1, with D perhaps matching TRBD1 (6 bases). This CDR3 has 15 amino acids. Deletions cut 5 bases from V and 0 bases from J, with 11 bases between. Per the germline V gene, CDR1 is SGHNT and CDR2 is YENEEA.

This chain connects TRBV24-1 to TRBJ2-1; 11 nucleotides align to TRBD1. This CDR3 comprises 16 residues. Germline values: CDR1 KGHDR, CDR2 SFDVKD. The J segment lost 3 bases and the V segment lost 5 bases, leaving 5 bases of the junction unmatched. The CDR3 DNA reads as TGTGCCACCAGTGCCATGGGACAGGGGGACTACAATGAGCAGTTCTTC. Amino acids: CATSAMGQGDYNEQFF.

This chain connects TRBV2 to TRBJ1-1, with 10 positions matching TRBD1. Germline trimming cut 3 bases from V and 5 bases from J; bases unmatched to any gene: 3. Germline CDR1 SNHLY, CDR2 FYNNEI. The CDR3 loop spans 14 amino acids. CDR3 DNA sequence: TGTGCCAGCAGTGACGGGACAGGGGTGACTGAAGCTTTCTTT. Protein sequence: CASSDGTGVTEAFF.

CDR3 coding DNA: TGTGCCAGCAGTTTGATCACCCTAGAAAACGAGCAGTACTTC. Amino acids: CASSLITLENEQYF. This chain links TRBV7-2 with TRBJ2-7; D remains ambiguous. Germline V CDR1 and CDR2: SGHTA, FQGNSA. Trimming stripped 6 bases from V and 5 bases from J, with 17 bases between. CDR3 size: 14 residues.